This TCR beta chain emerged from a study of blood T cell repertoires in COVID-19. About the research overall: Sites in the United States, Italy and Spain provided acute and convalescent COVID-19 samples. PBMCs, B-cell-depleted T cells, or T cells were the source of the cDNA or gDNA that made up the material.

Trimming removed 3 bases from V and 5 bases from J, with 7 bases in between. Looked up from germline, CDR1 is DFQATT and CDR2 is SNEGSKA (reference sequence). This CDR3 is built from 12 residues. Authors' data handling: Amplification of reference gene primers was used by the study to estimate nucleated cell counts. Some clones are missing from TCRdb's copy, which holds only in-frame ones; the method was immunoSEQ multiplex PCR. V and J calls and clone size are as listed in that table; D and trimming were resolved from the DNA. The repertoire holds 150,000 to 200,000 clones, with 86% as singletons. V usage is TRBV20-1 and J usage is TRBJ2-2; D may be TRBD2 (5 bases). Sequenced input: peripheral blood. This TCR was recovered from a man in his 60s with acute or convalescent COVID-19. CDR3 coding DNA: TGCAGTGCTAGTGGCGGGACCGGGGAGCTGTTTTTT. It specifies CSASGGTGELFF.